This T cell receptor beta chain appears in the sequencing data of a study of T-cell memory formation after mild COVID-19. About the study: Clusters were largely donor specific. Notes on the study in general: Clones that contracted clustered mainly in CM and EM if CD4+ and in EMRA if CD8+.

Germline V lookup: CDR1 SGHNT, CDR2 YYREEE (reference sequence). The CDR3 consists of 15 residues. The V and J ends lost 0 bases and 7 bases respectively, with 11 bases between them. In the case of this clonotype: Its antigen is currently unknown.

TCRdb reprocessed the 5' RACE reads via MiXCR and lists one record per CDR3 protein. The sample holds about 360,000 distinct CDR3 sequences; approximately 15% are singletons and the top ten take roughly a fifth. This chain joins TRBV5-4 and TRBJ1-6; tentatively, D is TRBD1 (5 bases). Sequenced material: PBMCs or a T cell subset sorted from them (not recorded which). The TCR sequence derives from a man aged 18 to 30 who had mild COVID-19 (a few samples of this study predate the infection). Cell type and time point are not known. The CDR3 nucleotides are TGTGCCAGCAGCTTGGTTCCAGGGCGGAATTCACCCCTCCACTTT. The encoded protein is CASSLVPGRNSPLHF. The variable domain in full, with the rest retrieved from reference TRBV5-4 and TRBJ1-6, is ETGVTQSPTHLIKTRGQQVTLRCSSQSGHNTVSWYQQALGQGPQFIFQYYREEENGRGNFPPRFSGLQFPNYSSELNVNALELDDSALYLCASSLVPGRNSPLHFGNGTRLTVT.